At least ten counts were recorded for the clone carrying this TCR beta chain. Its target is unknown. These data come from a study of T cell responses to AZD1222 COVID-19 vaccine. Overall study results and limits: Clonal diversity was possibly underestimated, and the donors were mostly white British, with more females.

Germline V gene lookup returns CDR1 SGHDT and CDR2 YYEEEE. The V end was cut by 3 bases, the J end by 8 bases, with 5 bases between. The CDR3 covers 11 residues. Clones were read by immunoSEQ multiplex PCR, and TCRdb kept only the in-frame ones, dropping some. The sample includes 150,000 to 200,000 clones, approximately 95% seen only once; the top ten take 3.5% to 5%. The sample consisted of peripheral blood, taken on day 0 of AZD1222 vaccination. This sequence originates from an adult in good health. This rearrangement joins TRBV5-6 to TRBJ1-4; D not resolved. As DNA, the CDR3 is TGTGCCAGCAGCTCTTCAGAAAAACTGTTTTTT. It encodes CASSSSEKLFF.